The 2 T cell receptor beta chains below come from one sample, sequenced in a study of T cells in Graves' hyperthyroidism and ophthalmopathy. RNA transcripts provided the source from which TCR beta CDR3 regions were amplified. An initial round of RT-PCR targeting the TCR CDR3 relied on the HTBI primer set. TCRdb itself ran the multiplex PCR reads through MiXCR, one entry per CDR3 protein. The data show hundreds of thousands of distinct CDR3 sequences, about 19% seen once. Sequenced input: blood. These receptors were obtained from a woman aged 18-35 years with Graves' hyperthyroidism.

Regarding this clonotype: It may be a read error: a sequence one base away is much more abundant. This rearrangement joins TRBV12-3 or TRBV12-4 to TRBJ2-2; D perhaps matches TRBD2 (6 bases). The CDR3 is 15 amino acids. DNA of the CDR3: TGTGCCAGCAGTTTTCAGGCAGAGCAGGGCGGGGAGCTGTGTTTT. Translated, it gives CASSFQAEQGGELCF.

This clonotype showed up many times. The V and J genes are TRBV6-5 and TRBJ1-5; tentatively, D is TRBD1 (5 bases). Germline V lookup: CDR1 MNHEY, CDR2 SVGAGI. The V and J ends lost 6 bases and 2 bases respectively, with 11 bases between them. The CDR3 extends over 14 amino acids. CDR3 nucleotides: TGTGCCAGCAGCAGGGACGGTCGCAATCAGCCCCAGCATTTT. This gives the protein CASSRDGRNQPQHF.